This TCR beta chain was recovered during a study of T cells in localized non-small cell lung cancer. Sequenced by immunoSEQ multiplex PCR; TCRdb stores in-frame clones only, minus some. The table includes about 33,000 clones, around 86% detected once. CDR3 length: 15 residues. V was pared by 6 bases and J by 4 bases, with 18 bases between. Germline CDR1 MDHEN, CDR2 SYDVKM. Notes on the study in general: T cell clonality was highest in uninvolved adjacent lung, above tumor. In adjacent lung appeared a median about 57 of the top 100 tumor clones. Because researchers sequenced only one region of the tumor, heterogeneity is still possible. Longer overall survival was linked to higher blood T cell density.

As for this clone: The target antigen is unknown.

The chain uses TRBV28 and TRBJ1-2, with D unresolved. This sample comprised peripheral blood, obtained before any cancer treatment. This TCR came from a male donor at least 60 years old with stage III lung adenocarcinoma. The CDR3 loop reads CASRHASGEAYGYTF. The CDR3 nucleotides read TGTGCCAGCAGACACGCCTCCGGGGAAGCCTATGGCTACACCTTC.